The 32 T cell receptor beta chains below were found in one sample sequenced in a study of human T cells and chemical hapten exposure. TCRdb processed the RACE reads anew with MiXCR; each CDR3 protein has one entry. The sample carries fewer than 140,000 distinct CDR3 sequences, 9.5% to 15% recorded once. Time point: pre-sensitization, week 0. Treatment specified: therapeutic diphenylcyclopropenone sensitization with weekly scalp DPC. The sample here was whole blood, taken in connection with sensitization to the hapten diphenylcyclopropenone (DPC). The receptors shown here come from a woman aged 45-60 years with alopecia areata. Some clones in this sample may be carry-over from other donors' samples.

Regarding this clonotype: A much bigger clone sits one base away, suggesting this may be a read error. J is TRBJ1-1 and V is TRBV6-5; TRBD1 aligns across 10 bases. J was trimmed by 7 bases and V by 4 bases; bases with no gene match: 6. CDR1 and CDR2 from the germline V gene are MNHEY and SVGAGI. The CDR3 runs 14 residues. The CDR3 protein is CASSWDRGALEAFF. The DNA for the CDR3 is TGTGCCAGCAGTTGGGACAGGGGTGCCCTTGAAGCTTTCTTT.

The chain combines TRBV5-1 with TRBJ1-6; maybe TRBD1 (6 bases). V was pared by 7 bases and J by 0 bases, with 14 bases between. Germline V gene lookup returns CDR1 SGHRS and CDR2 YFSETQ. This CDR3 comprises 16 residues. CDR3 residues: CASAGDKSSYNSPLHF. CDR3 DNA: TGCGCCAGCGCCGGGGACAAGAGCTCCTATAATTCACCCCTCCACTTT. Looking up the rest from reference TRBV5-1 and TRBJ1-6 gives the full variable domain: KAGVTQTPRYLIKTRGQQVTLSCSPISGHRSVSWYQQTPGQGLQFLFEYFSETQRNKGNFPGRFSGRQFSNSRSEMNVSTLELGDSALYLCASAGDKSSYNSPLHFGNGTRLTVT.

V usage is TRBV7-7 and J usage is TRBJ2-7; D is unresolved. The germline V and J ends were trimmed by 1 base and 6 bases, with 10 bases remaining between them. CDR3 size: 13 residues. The germline gives CDR1 SSHAT, CDR2 FNYEAQ (reference sequence). For the CDR3, the DNA is TGTGCCAGCAGCTTAGAAAGTGGCTTCGAGCAGTACTTC. Its protein product is CASSLESGFEQYF.

This clonotype came up many times. The rearrangement links TRBV27 to TRBJ1-5, with D possibly TRBD1 on 6 matching bases. Germline CDR1 reads MNHEY; CDR2 reads SMNVEV (reference sequence). CDR3 length: 16 residues. V was cut by 0 bases and J by 2 bases, with 11 bases left in between. CDR3 loop: CASSLSSRGGNQPQHF. Written as DNA, the CDR3 is TGTGCCAGCAGTTTATCGAGCAGGGGCGGCAATCAGCCCCAGCATTTT.

This clonotype was counted between two and nine times. The rearrangement joins TRBV18 to TRBJ2-5, with D possibly matching TRBD1 (5 bases). CDR3 length: 17 amino acids. V was clipped by 1 base and J by 3 bases, with 18 bases between them. The germline CDR1 and CDR2 sequences are KGHSH and LQKENI. The CDR3 DNA follows: TGTGCCAGCTCACCACGCCCCATGCCAGGGATCAAAGAGACCCAGTACTTC. This codes for CASSPRPMPGIKETQYF.

This clonotype was recorded many times. The V call is TRBV28, the J call TRBJ2-7; perhaps TRBD2 as D (5 bases). V gave up 1 base and J gave up 0 bases, with 7 bases separating them. Per germline, CDR1 MDHEN and CDR2 SYDVKM. This CDR3 comprises 14 residues. The CDR3 coding sequence is TGTGCCAGCAGTTTATCAGACTACTCCTACGAGCAGTACTTC. Translated, it gives CASSLSDYSYEQYF. Full variable domain (missing parts from reference TRBV28 and TRBJ2-7): DVKVTQSSRYLVKRTGEKVFLECVQDMDHENMFWYRQDPGLGLRLIYFSYDVKMKEKGDIPEGYSVSREKKERFSLILESASTNQTSMYLCASSLSDYSYEQYFGPGTRLTVT.

This clonotype occurred a few times. This sequence joins TRBV20-1 and TRBJ2-1; D is unclear. The CDR3 runs 13 residues. The germline V and J ends were trimmed by 2 bases and 3 bases, with 8 bases remaining between them. Looked up from germline, CDR1 is DFQATT and CDR2 is SNEGSKA (reference sequence). The CDR3 nucleotides read TGCAGTGCTAGACCAAAAAGCTACAATGAGCAGTTCTTC. Its translation is CSARPKSYNEQFF.

The J gene is TRBJ1-3, the V gene TRBV7-2; D is unresolved. The CDR3 consists of 15 residues. V gave up 7 bases and J gave up 0 bases, with 13 bases separating them. Germline values: CDR1 SGHTA, CDR2 FQGNSA. The CDR3 region has the DNA TGTGCCAGCACAACCTCGACTTTCTCTGGAAACACCATATATTTT. Its protein is CASTTSTFSGNTIYF.

This clonotype was observed a few times. The rearrangement uses TRBV5-1 and TRBJ2-7; D assignment may be TRBD1 or TRBD2 (5 bases each). This CDR3 is built from 14 residues. From germline, CDR1 is SGHRS and CDR2 YFSETQ. V was trimmed by 2 bases and J by 2 bases, leaving 11 bases between them. CDR3 protein: CASSFNQGPYEQYF. CDR3 in DNA: TGCGCCAGCAGCTTCAACCAGGGACCCTACGAGCAGTACTTC. The full variable domain, with the rest looked up from reference TRBV5-1 and TRBJ2-7, is KAGVTQTPRYLIKTRGQQVTLSCSPISGHRSVSWYQQTPGQGLQFLFEYFSETQRNKGNFPGRFSGRQFSNSRSEMNVSTLELGDSALYLCASSFNQGPYEQYFGPGTRLTVT.

There are many counts of this clonotype. The chain uses TRBV18 and TRBJ2-6; tentatively, D is TRBD1 (5 bases). The CDR3 extends over 15 amino acids. The germline V and J ends were trimmed by 3 bases and 8 bases, with 14 bases remaining between them. Per the germline V gene, CDR1 is KGHSH and CDR2 is LQKENI. CDR3 protein: CASSPAQGKTNVLTF. DNA of the CDR3: TGTGCCAGCTCACCCGCCCAGGGTAAGACCAACGTCCTGACTTTC.

This sequence joins TRBV6-5 and TRBJ2-1; TRBD1 might be the D (5 bases). Per germline, CDR1 MNHEY and CDR2 SVGAGI. V lost 4 bases and J lost 7, with 14 bases in between. This CDR3 region has 14 residues. The CDR3 here is CASSFGRVRNEQFF. The CDR3 DNA reads as TGTGCCAGCAGTTTTGGCAGGGTTAGGAATGAGCAGTTCTTC.

This clonotype was seen only a few times. This chain links TRBV12-3 or TRBV12-4 with TRBJ1-5, with no clear D. V shed 1 base and J shed 5 bases, with 6 bases lying between them. The CDR3 is made up of 13 amino acids. CDR3 amino acids: CASSLESDQPQHF. CDR3 in DNA: TGTGCCAGCAGTTTAGAGTCTGATCAGCCCCAGCATTTT.

This clonotype was seen at least ten times. The J gene is TRBJ1-4, the V gene TRBV12-3 or TRBV12-4, with D maybe TRBD1 (6 bases). The CDR3 has 14 amino acids. The V and J ends lost 4 bases and 10 bases respectively, with 16 bases between them. The CDR3: CASSSGGGGGKLFF. Written as DNA, the CDR3 is TGTGCCAGCAGTTCCGGGGGGGGCGGCGGAAAACTGTTTTTT.

This clonotype was seen a handful of times. The J gene is TRBJ1-1, the V gene TRBV19; a weak D match, TRBD1 (6 bases). Per the germline V gene, CDR1 is LNHDA and CDR2 is SQIVND (reference sequence). This CDR3 is 16 amino acids long. V was cut by 4 bases and J by 6 bases, with 21 bases left in between. The CDR3 DNA sequence: TGTGCCAGTAGTACCTGGCGGGGGGCGCTGATACCTGAAGCTTTCTTT. Residues: CASSTWRGALIPEAFF. The entire variable domain, with the rest obtained from reference TRBV19 and TRBJ1-1, is as follows: DGGITQSPKYLFRKEGQNVTLSCEQNLNHDAMYWYRQDPGQGLRLIYYSQIVNDFQKGDIAEGYSVSREKKESFPLTVTSAQKNPTAFYLCASSTWRGALIPEAFFGQGTRLTVV.

This clonotype came up a few times. The chain has TRBV18 and TRBJ2-7; TRBD1 aligns across 8 bases. CDR1 and CDR2 from the germline V gene are KGHSH and LQKENI. Trimming at V came to 6 bases and at J to 3 bases, leaving 13 bases not matched to a gene. This CDR3 is 16 amino acids long. CDR3 region: CASSPPWAGGSYEQYF. CDR3 nucleotides: TGTGCCAGCTCCCCCCCGTGGGCAGGGGGCAGCTACGAGCAGTACTTC.

This clonotype has only a few counts. The chain employs TRBV11-2 and TRBJ1-1; D unclear. Trimming removed 2 bases at V and 0 bases at J, with 7 bases between. This CDR3 has 14 residues. The germline gives CDR1 SGHAT, CDR2 FQNNGV. The CDR3 coding sequence is TGTGCCAGCAGCTTAAGGACCTTGAACACTGAAGCTTTCTTT. Protein: CASSLRTLNTEAFF.

V is TRBV4-3 and J is TRBJ1-1; 8 bases line up with TRBD1. With 4 bases clipped from V and 1 base from J, the junction kept 8 bases outside the gene matches. This CDR3 is built from 16 residues. The germline gives CDR1 LGHNA, CDR2 YSLEER. The CDR3 protein is CASSPGLTGANTEAFF. DNA of the CDR3: TGCGCCAGCAGCCCTGGGTTGACAGGGGCGAACACTGAAGCTTTCTTT.

This rearrangement joins TRBV10-2 to TRBJ1-1; weak D call: TRBD1 (5 bases). Germline V gives CDR1 WSHSY, CDR2 SAAADI. This CDR3 region has 12 residues. V lost 7 bases, J lost 5 bases, and 11 bases lay in between. Here the CDR3 DNA reads TGCGCCAGCAACGCGGGGACGACTGAAGCTTTCTTT. Translated: CASNAGTTEAFF.

This clonotype was picked up many times. The genes are TRBV28 and TRBJ2-7; D might be TRBD1 (6 bases). CDR3 length: 13 residues. Germline loops: CDR1 MDHEN, CDR2 SYDVKM. Trimming removed 6 bases at V and 1 base at J, with 10 bases between. CDR3 coding DNA: TGTGCCAGCAGCCCCGGACAGTCCTACGAGCAGTACTTC. Residues: CASSPGQSYEQYF. The whole variable domain, remainder taken from reference TRBV28 and TRBJ2-7, is DVKVTQSSRYLVKRTGEKVFLECVQDMDHENMFWYRQDPGLGLRLIYFSYDVKMKEKGDIPEGYSVSREKKERFSLILESASTNQTSMYLCASSPGQSYEQYFGPGTRLTVT.

Regarding this clonotype: Given a much more abundant clone one base away, this may be a read error. CDR3 sequence: CAGSLNIQGEAFF. CDR3 nucleotides: TGCGCCGGCAGCCTGAACATCCAGGGGGAAGCTTTCTTT. The chain couples TRBV5-1 to TRBJ1-1, with a possible D match to TRBD1 (6 bases). The CDR3 has 13 amino acids. Germline CDR1 and CDR2: SGHRS and YFSETQ.

This clonotype was counted between two and nine times. CDR3 DNA sequence: TGTGCCAGCAGACTAGCGGGTGGCCCTGTGTACGAGCAGTACTTC. This translates into CASRLAGGPVYEQYF. The chain recombines TRBV28 with TRBJ2-7; 9 nucleotides match TRBD2. With V trimmed by 6 bases and J by 4 bases, 10 bases remained unmatched. CDR3 size: 15 residues. The V gene's germline CDR1 is MDHEN and CDR2 SYDVKM.

This clonotype appeared many times. CDR3 bases: TGTGCCAGCAGGACGGTATTAGATTCACCCCTCCACTTT. Residues: CASRTVLDSPLHF. The V call is TRBV27, the J call TRBJ1-6; unclear D gene. CDR3 length equals 13 residues. Germline assignment: CDR1 MNHEY and CDR2 SMNVEV (reference sequence). V was clipped by 6 bases and J by 8 bases, with 11 bases between them.

DNA of the CDR3: TGTGCCAGCAGTTCGGGACTACCCTACAATGAGCAGTTCTTC. Residues: CASSSGLPYNEQFF. This chain connects TRBV12-3 or TRBV12-4 to TRBJ2-1; 7 nucleotides agree with TRBD2. The V gene end was trimmed by 4 bases and the J gene end by 2 bases; junction bases not matched to a gene: 2. This CDR3 has 14 amino acids.

CDR3: CASRRDSPYEQYF. The CDR3 bases are TGCGCCAGCCGAAGGGACAGCCCCTACGAGCAGTACTTC. This chain joins TRBV10-2 and TRBJ2-7; 7 bases are a match to TRBD1. V lost 8 bases, J lost 2 bases, and 6 bases stayed unmatched. The germline V gene has CDR1 WSHSY and CDR2 SAAADI. The CDR3 contains 13 residues.

This rearrangement joins TRBV28 to TRBJ2-7; TRBD1 agrees at 7 bases. With V trimmed by 5 bases and J by 4 bases, 2 bases remained unmatched. The CDR3 extends over 12 amino acids. Germline CDR1 MDHEN, CDR2 SYDVKM. The DNA of the CDR3 is TGTGCCAGCAGTACAGGGGTGTACGAGCAGTACTTC. Residues: CASSTGVYEQYF. Together with reference TRBV28 and TRBJ2-7, the CDR3 gives the full variable domain: DVKVTQSSRYLVKRTGEKVFLECVQDMDHENMFWYRQDPGLGLRLIYFSYDVKMKEKGDIPEGYSVSREKKERFSLILESASTNQTSMYLCASSTGVYEQYFGPGTRLTVT.

This clonotype has only a few counts. The chain is built from TRBV11-3 and TRBJ2-2; 8 positions match TRBD1. Germline V gene lookup returns CDR1 SGHNT and CDR2 YENEEA. The V segment lost 5 bases and the J segment 4 bases; nucleotides outside the gene matches: 6. This CDR3 has 15 residues. CDR3 in amino acids: CASSVDRVGTGELFF. The CDR3 nucleotides read TGTGCCAGCAGCGTGGACAGGGTTGGCACCGGGGAGCTGTTTTTT.

This clonotype showed up just a few times. The chain joins TRBV28 to TRBJ2-1; 10 bases align to TRBD1. The germline V gene encodes CDR1 MDHEN and CDR2 SYDVKM. CDR3 length equals 15 residues. V was pared by 7 bases and J by 7 bases, with 10 bases of the junction left unmatched. The CDR3 DNA sequence: TGTGCCAGCAAAACCCCGGGACAGGGGACGAATGAGCAGTTCTTC. Translation: CASKTPGQGTNEQFF.

This clonotype was picked up many times. The chain has TRBV28 and TRBJ1-6; TRBD1 might be the D (6 bases). Trimming shortened V by 7 bases and J by 7 bases, and 20 bases separated the two germline ends. The CDR3 is made up of 16 amino acids. Germline V CDR1 and CDR2: MDHEN, SYDVKM. This CDR3 reads CASTTPSGGQNSPLHF. In DNA form, the CDR3 reads TGTGCCAGCACCACTCCCTCCGGGGGACAAAATTCACCCCTCCACTTT.

Here the CDR3 reads CASSQLWGASRTDTQYF. Here the CDR3 DNA reads TGCGCCAGCAGCCAACTTTGGGGGGCGTCAAGAACAGATACGCAGTATTTT. This chain uses TRBV4-3 with TRBJ2-3; D may be TRBD1 or TRBD2 (6 bases each). CDR1 LGHNA and CDR2 YSLEER come from the germline V gene. This CDR3 has 17 amino acids. Trimming took 2 bases from V and 3 from J, leaving 18 bases between them.

This clonotype was detected a few times. V and J are TRBV7-2 and TRBJ2-1; D uncertain. Germline CDR1 reads SGHTA; CDR2 reads FQGNSA. Trimming removed 4 bases from V and 7 bases from J, with 11 bases in between. This CDR3 is built from 13 residues. The CDR3, as DNA: TGTGCCAGCAGCTCCCACATCCTGAATGAGCAGTTCTTC. It translates to CASSSHILNEQFF.

The chain combines TRBV6-2 or TRBV6-3 with TRBJ2-4; possibly TRBD1 for D (6 bases). V was shortened by 4 bases and J by 9 bases, with 16 bases between the two germline ends. CDR3 length equals 14 residues. Germline values: CDR1 MNHEY, CDR2 SVGEGT. The CDR3 loop reads CASSSLGQLTIQYF. The CDR3 bases are TGTGCCAGCAGTTCTCTAGGACAGTTAACCATTCAGTACTTC.

This sequence joins TRBV10-3 and TRBJ2-2; D is undetermined. Germline V gene data show CDR1 as ENHRY and CDR2 as SYGVKD. Between the trimmed V and J ends, which lost 3 bases and 7 bases, there was a span of 12 bases. CDR3 size: 14 residues. The CDR3 bases are TGTGCCATCAGTGAAACCCCCTTCGACGGGGAGCTGTTTTTT. This codes for CAISETPFDGELFF.